This T cell receptor beta chain was recovered during a study of shared clonotypes between healthy human individuals. Study-level points and caveats: Memory subsets generally showed smaller estimated richness than naive subsets did. Naive CD4 clonotypes overlapped across a handful of donors at around 4.8%.

With respect to this clone: Its antigen is currently unknown. The same CDR3 also results from other DNA sequences found in this sample.

TCRdb keeps only in-frame clones here, not all; method: immunoSEQ multiplex PCR. The sample comprises some 2 million clones, about 94% of which are singletons, and approximately 1.2% rests with the top ten. Germline V gene data show CDR1 as SNHLY and CDR2 as FYNNEI. Trimming stripped 1 base from V and 0 bases from J, with 6 bases between. The CDR3 covers 14 residues. CD8 cells regarded as naive lacked CD45RO, were positively chosen for CCR7, and omitted terminally differentiated effector memory CD45RA+ cells. Material for sequencing was naive CD8+ T cells sorted from blood. This receptor was taken from a man between 18 and 29 years old in good health. This sequence joins TRBV2 and TRBJ1-1; D unresolved. The CDR3 nucleotides read TGTGCCAGCAGTGAAGGCTCATTGAACACTGAAGCTTTCTTT. As protein: CASSEGSLNTEAFF.